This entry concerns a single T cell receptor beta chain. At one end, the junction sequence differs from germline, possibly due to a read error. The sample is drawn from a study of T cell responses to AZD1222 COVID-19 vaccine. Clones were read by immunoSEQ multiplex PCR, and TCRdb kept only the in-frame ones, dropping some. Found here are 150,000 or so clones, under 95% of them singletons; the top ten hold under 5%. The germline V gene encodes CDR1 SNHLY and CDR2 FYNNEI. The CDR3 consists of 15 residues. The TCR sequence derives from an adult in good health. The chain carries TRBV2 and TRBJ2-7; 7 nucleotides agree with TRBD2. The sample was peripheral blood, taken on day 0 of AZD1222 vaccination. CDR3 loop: CASSEGRGVAYEQYF. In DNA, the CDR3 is TGTGCCAGCAGCGAAGGTCGGGGGGTGGCCTACGAGCAGTACTTC.